This T cell receptor beta chain stems from a study of blood T cell repertoires in COVID-19. In the study overall: Sample material is recorded as cDNA or gDNA derived from T cells, B-cell-depleted T cells, or PBMCs.

Germline CDR1 and CDR2: MDHEN and SYDVKM. The CDR3 runs 14 residues. V was clipped by 6 bases and J by 2 bases, with 8 bases between them. A single count supports this clone. The repertoire was sequenced with immunoSEQ multiplex PCR; TCRdb's copy has only in-frame clones and lacks some. Of roughly 400,000 clones in the sample, 75% to 90% are singletons; the top ten hold around 1.1%. Clinical histories supplied by participants themselves formed the basis of cohort assignment. The receptor was derived from a man aged 30 to 45 who had recovered from COVID-19. Material for sequencing was PBMCs or T cells enriched from blood (not recorded which). V usage is TRBV28 and J usage is TRBJ1-6; D ambiguous. CDR3 in DNA: TGTGCCAGCAGGGGCAAGGCCTATAATTCACCCCTCCACTTT. Translation gives CASRGKAYNSPLHF.